The clone carrying this TCR beta chain was counted between two and nine times. Its antigen is unidentified. TCRdb itself ran the 5' RACE reads through MiXCR, one entry per CDR3 protein. The sample lists fewer than 650,000 distinct CDR3 sequences; about an eighth were seen once. V was shortened by 3 bases and J by 0 bases, with 12 bases between the two germline ends. The CDR3 is 15 residues long. Germline V CDR1 and CDR2: LGHDT, YNNKEL (reference sequence). These data originate in a study of CD8 T cells in ankylosing spondylitis. Notes on the study in general: In peripheral blood, disease-linked CD8+ clones occurred at relatively low frequencies. A TCR beta motif of roughly eight highly homologous variants seemed to mark ankylosing spondylitis blood.

This TCR was recovered from a male donor with ankylosing spondylitis. The J gene is TRBJ2-7, the V gene TRBV3-1, with a possible D match to TRBD2 (6 bases). What was sequenced was blood, either unsorted or a sorted T cell fraction (not recorded which). As DNA, the CDR3 is TGTGCCAGCAGCCAGGGAGGACGGTACTCCTACGAGCAGTACTTC. Translation: CASSQGGRYSYEQYF.